A single sample gave rise to the 23 T cell receptor beta chains below, sequenced in a study of shared clonotypes between healthy human individuals. Naive CD8 populations comprised CD45RO-negative cells positively selected for CCR7, excluding terminally differentiated effector memory CD45RA+ cells. Clones were sequenced by immunoSEQ multiplex PCR, and TCRdb holds only the in-frame ones, with some missing. The table includes about 2 million clones, 85% to 95% detected once. The sample was naive CD8+ T cells sorted from blood. Receptor source: a young man in good health.

This clone occurred a few times. V is TRBV19 and J is TRBJ2-7; D remains ambiguous. The CDR3 has 11 residues. Germline CDR1 is LNHDA and CDR2 is SQIVND (reference sequence). V was shortened by 6 bases and J by 7 bases, with 10 bases between the two germline ends. CDR3 sequence (DNA): TGTGCCAGTAGCGCTAGTTCTGAGCAGTACTTC. Protein product: CASSASSEQYF.

CDR3 in DNA: TGTGCCACCATCCGGGGCTATGGCTACACCTTC. Its translation is CATIRGYGYTF. This chain links TRBV28 with TRBJ1-2; D is ambiguous. The CDR3 contains 11 residues. Germline V CDR1 and CDR2: MDHEN, SYDVKM. V was shortened by 10 bases and J by 4 bases, with 10 bases between the two germline ends.

The J gene is TRBJ2-3, the V gene TRBV2; D ambiguous. The CDR3 length is 13 residues. CDR1 is SNHLY, CDR2 FYNNEI, per germline. Trimming took 8 bases from V and 1 from J, leaving 10 bases between them. CDR3 loop: CASVPPRTDTQYF. DNA for the CDR3: TGTGCCAGCGTCCCCCCCCGCACAGATACGCAGTATTTT.

This chain uses TRBV6-1 with TRBJ2-2; 8 bases map to TRBD1. Germline V gives CDR1 MNHNS, CDR2 SASEGT. V lost 2 bases to trimming and J lost 6 bases; unmatched junction nucleotides: 2. There are 14 residues in the CDR3. The CDR3 here is CASSETGGPGELFF. In DNA, the CDR3 is TGTGCCAGCAGTGAAACAGGGGGTCCCGGGGAGCTGTTTTTT.

The rearrangement links TRBV4-3 to TRBJ2-3; no clear D gene. V lost 4 bases, J lost 1 base, and 9 bases lay in between. This CDR3 is built from 14 residues. Germline V gives CDR1 LGHNA, CDR2 YSLEER. CDR3 sequence: CASSPSGGTDTQYF. The DNA of the CDR3 is TGCGCCAGCAGCCCCTCTGGGGGCACAGATACGCAGTATTTT.

This chain uses TRBV27 with TRBJ1-3; 9 bases line up with TRBD1. Germline assignment: CDR1 MNHEY and CDR2 SMNVEV (reference sequence). V shed 5 bases, J shed 5 bases, and the junction held 7 bases outside the gene matches. This CDR3 region has 15 residues. In nucleotides, the CDR3 is TGTGCCAGCAGTCCGACGGGACAGGGCAGAAACACCATATATTTT. Protein sequence: CASSPTGQGRNTIYF.

V and J are TRBV29-1 and TRBJ2-1; D tentatively fits TRBD1 or TRBD2 (5 bases each). The ends were cut back, 7 bases at V and 8 bases at J, with 21 bases in the middle. Germline lookup yields CDR1 SQVTM and CDR2 ANQGSEA. The CDR3 contains 14 residues. DNA for the CDR3: TGCAGCGGCCTGCACCTCCTCCGGGGCTATGAGCAGTTCTTC. This sequence encodes CSGLHLLRGYEQFF.

The chain recombines TRBV29-1 with TRBJ1-3; the D is unclear. The germline CDR1 and CDR2 sequences are SQVTM and ANQGSEA. The CDR3 contains 11 residues. The V end lost 6 bases, the J end lost 2 bases, and 5 bases lay between the germline ends. The CDR3 DNA sequence: TGCAGCGTCCCCGCTGGAAACACCATATATTTT. It yields the protein CSVPAGNTIYF.

The genes are TRBV6-1 and TRBJ2-5; 7 nucleotides agree with TRBD2. The CDR3 spans 15 residues. The germline V gene encodes CDR1 MNHNS and CDR2 SASEGT. V was clipped by 6 bases and J by 4 bases; unmatched bases: 11. DNA for the CDR3: TGTGCCAGCAGGCCCCCCCAGCGGGATACAGAGACCCAGTACTTC. Translated: CASRPPQRDTETQYF.

This clone was recorded a few times. The rearrangement joins TRBV11-2 to TRBJ2-5, with 9 bases identical to TRBD2. CDR3 length equals 14 residues. Unmatched junction bases numbered 2, after V lost 5 bases and J lost 1 base. Germline values: CDR1 SGHAT, CDR2 FQNNGV. The CDR3 DNA sequence: TGTGCCAGCAGCCGACTAGCGGTCCAAGAGACCCAGTACTTC. It yields the protein CASSRLAVQETQYF.

V is TRBV5-6 and J is TRBJ1-6; no firm D call. Germline CDR1 and CDR2: SGHDT and YYEEEE. Trimming removed 2 bases at V and 9 bases at J, with 9 bases between. CDR3 length: 13 amino acids. CDR3 sequence (DNA): TGTGCCAGCAGCTTAGGCCCGAGTTCACCCCTCCACTTT. It yields the protein CASSLGPSSPLHF.

The rearrangement uses TRBV27 and TRBJ2-7; D gene unclear. Germline V gene lookup returns CDR1 MNHEY and CDR2 SMNVEV (reference sequence). Trimming removed 2 bases from V and 2 bases from J, with 10 bases in between. The CDR3 contains 14 residues. The CDR3 reads CASSLVVGTYEQYF. CDR3 DNA: TGTGCCAGCAGTTTAGTGGTGGGGACCTACGAGCAGTACTTC.

V gene TRBV5-6 combines with J gene TRBJ2-5; D unresolved. Per germline, CDR1 SGHDT and CDR2 YYEEEE. With 4 bases removed from V and 4 bases from J, the gap between germline ends came to 2 bases. The CDR3 loop spans 10 amino acids. The CDR3 sequence is CASSLETQYF. CDR3 nucleotides: TGTGCCAGCAGCCTAGAGACCCAGTACTTC.

V gene TRBV28 combines with J gene TRBJ2-5; D unclear. CDR1 and CDR2 (germline): MDHEN, SYDVKM. This CDR3 comprises 16 residues. Trimming removed 6 bases from V and 5 bases from J, with 22 bases in between. The CDR3 DNA is TGTGCCAGCAGCCTACCCCCGTCCTATGGTGTGGAGACCCAGTACTTC. Translation gives CASSLPPSYGVETQYF.

The chain uses TRBV11-2 and TRBJ2-7; the match to TRBD2 covers 11 bases. The CDR3 sequence is 16 residues long. Germline V gene lookup returns CDR1 SGHAT and CDR2 FQNNGV. Trimming cost V 8 bases and J 7 bases; bases outside gene matches: 16. CDR3 residues: CASQLDPGLAASEQYF. As DNA, the CDR3 is TGTGCCAGCCAGCTTGACCCGGGACTAGCGGCCTCGGAGCAGTACTTC.

The chain recombines TRBV4-1 with TRBJ1-5; 9 positions agree with TRBD1. Germline-derived CDR1 and CDR2 are MGHRA and YSYEKL. The junction had 5 bases not matched to a gene; V was cut back by 3 bases and J by 2 bases. This CDR3 comprises 16 residues. The CDR3 nucleotides are TGCGCCAGCAGCCATCGGACAGGGGCGGGCAATCAGCCCCAGCATTTT. This gives the protein CASSHRTGAGNQPQHF.

The V call is TRBV19, the J call TRBJ1-2, with 9 bases fitting TRBD1. The ends lost 7 bases at V and 1 base at J; junction bases unmatched: 7. Germline assignment: CDR1 LNHDA and CDR2 SQIVND (reference sequence). The CDR3 is 15 amino acids. DNA for the CDR3: TGTGCCAGTATCGCCGGGACAGGGCTTAACTATGGCTACACCTTC. It yields the protein CASIAGTGLNYGYTF. The variable domain in full, with the rest retrieved from reference TRBV19 and TRBJ1-2, is DGGITQSPKYLFRKEGQNVTLSCEQNLNHDAMYWYRQDPGQGLRLIYYSQIVNDFQKGDIAEGYSVSREKKESFPLTVTSAQKNPTAFYLCASIAGTGLNYGYTFGSGTRLTVV.

The chain joins TRBV28 to TRBJ2-7; 8 bases map to TRBD1. Germline V gene data show CDR1 as MDHEN and CDR2 as SYDVKM. Losses at the gene ends were 5 bases for V and 2 bases for J; bases not matched to a gene: 8. The CDR3 contains 15 residues. CDR3 bases: TGTGCCAGCAGTACTAGGACAGGGACCCCCTACGAGCAGTACTTC. Amino acid sequence: CASSTRTGTPYEQYF. The complete variable domain, with remaining parts taken from reference TRBV28 and TRBJ2-7, reads DVKVTQSSRYLVKRTGEKVFLECVQDMDHENMFWYRQDPGLGLRLIYFSYDVKMKEKGDIPEGYSVSREKKERFSLILESASTNQTSMYLCASSTRTGTPYEQYFGPGTRLTVT.

The chain uses TRBV30 and TRBJ2-1; D uncertain. The CDR3 sequence is 13 residues long. Trimming removed 3 bases at V and 7 bases at J, with 13 bases between. Germline CDR1 GTSNPN, CDR2 SVGIG (reference sequence). For the CDR3, the DNA is TGTGCCTGGAGAAGGCTGGGGAATAATGAGCAGTTCTTC. It is translated as CAWRRLGNNEQFF.

This rearrangement joins TRBV4-3 to TRBJ1-2, with 7 nucleotides matching TRBD1. This CDR3 has 16 residues. CDR1 LGHNA and CDR2 YSLEER come from the germline V gene. With 5 bases clipped from V and 6 bases from J, the junction kept 15 bases outside the gene matches. CDR3 amino acids: CASSESLSTGWDGYTF. The CDR3 DNA is TGCGCCAGCAGCGAAAGTTTGTCGACAGGGTGGGATGGCTACACCTTC.

Points on this clone: Other DNA sequences in this specimen translate into the identical CDR3. CDR3 protein: CASSAGGTDTQYF. Here the CDR3 DNA reads TGTGCCAGCAGTGCAGGGGGGACAGATACGCAGTATTTT. The chain has TRBV6-5 and TRBJ2-3; maybe TRBD1 (7 bases). This CDR3 has 13 amino acids. The germline gives CDR1 MNHEY, CDR2 SVGAGI. V was clipped by 5 bases and J by 3 bases, with 9 bases between them.

V usage is TRBV9 and J usage is TRBJ1-2, with unresolved D. Trimming pared 3 bases from V and 4 bases from J, leaving 13 bases between. Germline V gene lookup returns CDR1 SGDLS and CDR2 YYNGEE. This CDR3 spans 14 amino acids. The chain's CDR3 is CASSEGAAGYGYTF. DNA for the CDR3: TGTGCCAGCAGCGAGGGAGCCGCGGGCTATGGCTACACCTTC.

This sequence joins TRBV15 and TRBJ2-2; D is perhaps TRBD2 (5 bases). Trimming shortened V by 6 bases and J by 1 base, and 9 bases separated the two germline ends. CDR3 length: 14 amino acids. CDR1 and CDR2 from the germline V gene are LNHNV and YYDKDF (reference sequence). This chain's CDR3 is CATSEDWNTGELFF. The CDR3 nucleotides read TGTGCCACCAGTGAGGACTGGAACACCGGGGAGCTGTTTTTT.